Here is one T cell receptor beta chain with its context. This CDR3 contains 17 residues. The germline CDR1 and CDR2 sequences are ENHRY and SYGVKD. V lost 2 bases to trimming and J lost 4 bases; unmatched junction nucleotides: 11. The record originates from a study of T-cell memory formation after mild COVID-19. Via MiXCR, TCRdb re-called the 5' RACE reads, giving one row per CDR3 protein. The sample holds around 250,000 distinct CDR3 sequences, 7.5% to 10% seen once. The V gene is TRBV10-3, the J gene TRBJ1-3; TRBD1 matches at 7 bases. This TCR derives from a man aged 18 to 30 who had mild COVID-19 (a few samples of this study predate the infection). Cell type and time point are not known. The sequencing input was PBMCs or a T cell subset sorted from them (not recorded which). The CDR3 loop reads CAISEIRDSYGGNTIYF. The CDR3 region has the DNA TGTGCCATCAGTGAGATCCGGGACAGCTATGGCGGAAACACCATATATTTT.